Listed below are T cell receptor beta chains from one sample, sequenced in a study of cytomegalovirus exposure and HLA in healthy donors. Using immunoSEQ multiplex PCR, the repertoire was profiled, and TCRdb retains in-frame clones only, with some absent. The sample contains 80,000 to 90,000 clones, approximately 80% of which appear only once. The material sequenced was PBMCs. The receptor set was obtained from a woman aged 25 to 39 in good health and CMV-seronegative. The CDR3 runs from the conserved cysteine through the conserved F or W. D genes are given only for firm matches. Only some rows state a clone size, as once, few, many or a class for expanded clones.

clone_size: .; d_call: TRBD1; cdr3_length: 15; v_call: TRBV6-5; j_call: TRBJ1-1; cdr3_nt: TGTGCCAGCGTTGGGACAGCCCCATCGAACACTGAAGCTTTCTTT; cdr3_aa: CASVGTAPSNTEAFF
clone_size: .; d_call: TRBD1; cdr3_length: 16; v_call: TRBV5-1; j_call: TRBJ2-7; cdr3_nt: TGCGCCAGCAGCTTACCTGAAAACGGGACAGGGAGAGAGCAGTACTTC; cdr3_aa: CASSLPENGTGREQYF
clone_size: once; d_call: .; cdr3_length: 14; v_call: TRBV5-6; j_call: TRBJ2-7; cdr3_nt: TGTGCCAGCACCCCATGGCCGGGAGCCCACGAGCAGTACTTC; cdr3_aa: CASTPWPGAHEQYF
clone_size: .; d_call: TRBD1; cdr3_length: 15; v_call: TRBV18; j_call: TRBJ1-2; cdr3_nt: TGTGCCAGCTCACCAGAACAGGGGCGGGCCTATGGCTACACCTTC; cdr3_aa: CASSPEQGRAYGYTF
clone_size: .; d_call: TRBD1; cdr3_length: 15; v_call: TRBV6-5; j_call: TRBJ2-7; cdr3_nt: TGTGCCAGCAGACCGACAGGGGGCCCTCCTAACGAGCAGTACTTC; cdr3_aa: CASRPTGGPPNEQYF
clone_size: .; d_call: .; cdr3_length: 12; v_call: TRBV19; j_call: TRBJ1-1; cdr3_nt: TGTGCCAGTGGGCGTGGTGACACTGAAGCTTTCTTT; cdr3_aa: CASGRGDTEAFF
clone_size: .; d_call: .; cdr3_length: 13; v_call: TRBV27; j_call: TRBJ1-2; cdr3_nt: TGTGCCAGCAGTTTAATGACGGGATATGGCTACACCTTC; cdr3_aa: CASSLMTGYGYTF
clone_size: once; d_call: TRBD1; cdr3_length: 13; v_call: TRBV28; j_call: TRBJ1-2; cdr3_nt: TGTGCCAGCAGTTTGGGACAGGGAGGTGGCTACACCTTC; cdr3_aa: CASSLGQGGGYTF
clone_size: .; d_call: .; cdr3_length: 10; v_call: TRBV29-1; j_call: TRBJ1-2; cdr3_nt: TGCAGCGTTGATAGCGATGGCTACACCTTC; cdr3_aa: CSVDSDGYTF
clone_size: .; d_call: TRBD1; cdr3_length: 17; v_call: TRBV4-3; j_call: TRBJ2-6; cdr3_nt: TGCGCCAGCAGCCAAGGACAGGGGGCGCCTGGGGCCAACGTCCTGACTTTC; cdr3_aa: CASSQGQGAPGANVLTF
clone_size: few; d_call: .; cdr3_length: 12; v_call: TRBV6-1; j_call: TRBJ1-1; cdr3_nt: TGTGCCAGCAGCCACGGGGGGACTGAAGCTTTCTTT; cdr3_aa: CASSHGGTEAFF
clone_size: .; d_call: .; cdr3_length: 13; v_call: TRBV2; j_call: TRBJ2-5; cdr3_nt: TGTGCCAGCAGTCTCCGGGGTTTAGAGACCCAGTACTTC; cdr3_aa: CASSLRGLETQYF
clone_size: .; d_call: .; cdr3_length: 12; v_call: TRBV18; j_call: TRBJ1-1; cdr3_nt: TGTGCCAGCTCACCACCGACATTGGGAGCTTTCTTT; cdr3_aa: CASSPPTLGAFF
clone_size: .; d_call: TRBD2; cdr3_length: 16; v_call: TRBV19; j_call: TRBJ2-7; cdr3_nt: TGTGCCAGTAGTCTACGACTAGCGGGAGTCGGTTACGAGCAGTACTTC; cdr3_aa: CASSLRLAGVGYEQYF
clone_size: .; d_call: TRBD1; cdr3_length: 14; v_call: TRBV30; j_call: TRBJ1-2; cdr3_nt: TGTGCCTGGAGTGCAGGGACAGTGAGCTATGGCTACACCTTC; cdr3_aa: CAWSAGTVSYGYTF
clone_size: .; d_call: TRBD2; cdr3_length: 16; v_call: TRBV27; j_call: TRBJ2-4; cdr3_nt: TGTGCCAGCAGTTTCATCGCGGGAGGGCCCTCAAACATTCAGTACTTC; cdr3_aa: CASSFIAGGPSNIQYF
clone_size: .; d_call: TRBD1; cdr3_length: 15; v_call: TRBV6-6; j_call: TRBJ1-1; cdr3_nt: TGTGCCAGCAGTTACGGGACAGTTATGAACACTGAAGCTTTCTTT; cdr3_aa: CASSYGTVMNTEAFF
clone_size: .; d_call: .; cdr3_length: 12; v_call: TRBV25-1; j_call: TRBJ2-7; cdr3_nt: TGTGCCAGCCTTGGACAGCCCTACGAGCAGTACTTC; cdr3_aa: CASLGQPYEQYF
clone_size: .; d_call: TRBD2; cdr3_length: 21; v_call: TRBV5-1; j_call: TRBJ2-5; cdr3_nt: TGCGCCAGCAGCTTGCCCGACGGGACTAGCGGGGGACGAATCCCTCAAGAGACCCAGTACTTC; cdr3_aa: CASSLPDGTSGGRIPQETQYF
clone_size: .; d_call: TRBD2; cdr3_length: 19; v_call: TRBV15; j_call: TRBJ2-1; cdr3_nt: TGTGCCACCAGAGACAGGGGGCGAGGGGGGACTAGCGGGAGTAATGAGCAGTTCTTC; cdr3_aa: CATRDRGRGGTSGSNEQFF
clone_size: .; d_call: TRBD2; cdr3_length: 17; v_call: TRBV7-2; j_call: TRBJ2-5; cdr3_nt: TGTGCCAGCAGCTTAGGGACTAGCGGGAGGAAACAAGAGACCCAGTACTTC; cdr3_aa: CASSLGTSGRKQETQYF
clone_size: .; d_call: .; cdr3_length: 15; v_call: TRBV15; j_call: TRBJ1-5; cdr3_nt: TGTGCCACCAGCGAACGGCCCGCGGGCAATCAGCCCCAGCATTTT; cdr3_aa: CATSERPAGNQPQHF
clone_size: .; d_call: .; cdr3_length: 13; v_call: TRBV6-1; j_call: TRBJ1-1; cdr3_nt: TGTGCCAGCAGTGGGGACATGAACACTGAAGCTTTCTTT; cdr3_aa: CASSGDMNTEAFF
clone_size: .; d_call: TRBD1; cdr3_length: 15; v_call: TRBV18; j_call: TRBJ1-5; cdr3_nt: TGTGCCAGCTCACCCCGGACAGGGGACAATCAGCCCCAGCATTTT; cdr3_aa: CASSPRTGDNQPQHF
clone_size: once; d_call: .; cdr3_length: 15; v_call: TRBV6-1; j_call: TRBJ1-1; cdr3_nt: TGTGCCAGCAGCGACCCGGGGGGGAGAGGAACTGAAGCTTTCTTT; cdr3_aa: CASSDPGGRGTEAFF
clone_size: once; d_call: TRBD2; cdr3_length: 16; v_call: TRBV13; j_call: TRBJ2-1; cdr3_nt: TGTGCCAGCCAAGAAGGGGCTAGCGGGAGGGACAATGAGCAGTTCTTC; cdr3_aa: CASQEGASGRDNEQFF
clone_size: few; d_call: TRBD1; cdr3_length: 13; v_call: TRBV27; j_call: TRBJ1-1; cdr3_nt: TGTGCCACCCAGAAGGGGGCGAGAACTGAAGCTTTCTTT; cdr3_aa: CATQKGARTEAFF
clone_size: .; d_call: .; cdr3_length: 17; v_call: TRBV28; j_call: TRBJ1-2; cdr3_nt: TGTGCCAGCAGTTTCGGGACCGGGGCCGGGGGTGACTATGGCTACACCTTC; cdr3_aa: CASSFGTGAGGDYGYTF
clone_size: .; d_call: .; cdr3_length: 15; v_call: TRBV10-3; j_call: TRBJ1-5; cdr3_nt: TGTGCCATCGGGGAAGGGCAGGGAGGGAGTCAGCCCCAGCATTTT; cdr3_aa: CAIGEGQGGSQPQHF
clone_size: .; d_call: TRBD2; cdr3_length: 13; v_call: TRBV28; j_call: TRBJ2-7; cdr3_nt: TGTGCCAGCAGCCTCGTTAGCGGGAGGGAGCAGTACTTC; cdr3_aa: CASSLVSGREQYF
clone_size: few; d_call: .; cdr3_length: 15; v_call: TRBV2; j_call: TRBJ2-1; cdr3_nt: TGTGCCAGCAGTGAAGAGAGCCCTAGCTACAATGAGCAGTTCTTC; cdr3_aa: CASSEESPSYNEQFF
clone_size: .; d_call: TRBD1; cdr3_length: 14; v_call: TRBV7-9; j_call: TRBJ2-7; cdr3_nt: TGTGCCAGCAGCCGGACCGACAGGGCCTACGAGCAGTACTTC; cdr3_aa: CASSRTDRAYEQYF
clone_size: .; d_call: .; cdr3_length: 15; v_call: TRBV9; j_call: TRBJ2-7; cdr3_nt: TGTGCCAGCAGCGTAGTGGGGGGGCCCAACTACGAGCAGTACTTC; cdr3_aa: CASSVVGGPNYEQYF
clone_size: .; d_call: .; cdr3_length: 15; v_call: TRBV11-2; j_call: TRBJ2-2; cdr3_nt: TGTGCCAGCAGCTTAGGCCCAGGGTTTTCCGGGGAGCTGTTTTTT; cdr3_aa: CASSLGPGFSGELFF
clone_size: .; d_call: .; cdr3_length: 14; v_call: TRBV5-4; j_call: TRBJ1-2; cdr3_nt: TGTGCCAGCAGCTCGTTGTCAGGGGTCCGGGGCTACACCTTC; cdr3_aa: CASSSLSGVRGYTF
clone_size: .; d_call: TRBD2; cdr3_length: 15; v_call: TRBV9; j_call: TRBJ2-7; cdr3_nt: TGTGCCAGCAGCGCCGGGGGAGGGAGGGCGAACGAGCAGTACTTC; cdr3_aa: CASSAGGGRANEQYF
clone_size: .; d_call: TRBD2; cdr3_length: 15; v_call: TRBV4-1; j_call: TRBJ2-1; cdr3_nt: TGCGCCAGCAGCGTAAGCACTAGCGGGTACAATGAGCAGTTCTTC; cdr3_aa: CASSVSTSGYNEQFF
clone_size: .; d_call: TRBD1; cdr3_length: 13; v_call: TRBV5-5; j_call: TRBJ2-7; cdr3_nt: TGTGCCAGCAGCGTGGACAGGGGGGGGGAGCAGTACTTC; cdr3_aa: CASSVDRGGEQYF
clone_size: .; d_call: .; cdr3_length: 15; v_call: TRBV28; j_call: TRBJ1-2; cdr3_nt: TGTGCCAGCAGCGACGGACGTAAGGGGAACTATGGCTACACCTTC; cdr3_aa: CASSDGRKGNYGYTF
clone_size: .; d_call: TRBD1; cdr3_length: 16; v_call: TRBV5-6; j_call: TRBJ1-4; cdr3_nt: TGTGCCAGCAGCCAGGGACAGGGGCGGAGTAATGAAAAACTGTTTTTT; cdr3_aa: CASSQGQGRSNEKLFF
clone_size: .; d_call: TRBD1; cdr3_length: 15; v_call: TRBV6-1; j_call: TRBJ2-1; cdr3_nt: TGTGCCAGCAGCTCCGGACAGGGTGGGGGCAATGAGCAGTTCTTC; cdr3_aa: CASSSGQGGGNEQFF
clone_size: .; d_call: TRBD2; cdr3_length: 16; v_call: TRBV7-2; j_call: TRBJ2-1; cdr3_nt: TGTGCCAGCAGCTCACCTTCTCTAGCGGGAGTCAATGAGCAGTTCTTC; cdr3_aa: CASSSPSLAGVNEQFF
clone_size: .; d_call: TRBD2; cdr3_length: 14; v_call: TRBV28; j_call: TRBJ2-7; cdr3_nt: TGTGCCAGCAGTACCAGCGGGGGCTCCTACGAGCAGTACTTC; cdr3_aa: CASSTSGGSYEQYF